The 18 T cell receptor beta chains below come from one sample, sequenced in a study of T cell responses to AZD1222 COVID-19 vaccine. Using immunoSEQ multiplex PCR, the repertoire was profiled, and TCRdb retains in-frame clones only, with some absent. The sample consists of approximately 100,000 clones, approximately 87% of them appearing once. The starting material was peripheral blood, obtained on day 0 of AZD1222 vaccination. The receptors were sampled from an adult in good health.

The J gene is TRBJ1-4, the V gene TRBV19, with a weak D call TRBD1 (6 bases). CDR3 length equals 14 residues. CDR1 is LNHDA, CDR2 SQIVND, per germline (reference sequence). The V gene lost 4 bases and the J gene lost 5 bases, with 11 bases spanning the gap. The CDR3 coding sequence is TGTGCCAGTAGTAACAGGGAACGGAATGAAAAACTGTTTTTT. Translation: CASSNRERNEKLFF.

J is TRBJ1-5 and V is TRBV19; D may be TRBD1 (5 bases). CDR3 size: 15 residues. CDR1 is LNHDA and CDR2 is SQIVND in the germline V gene (reference sequence). Trimming left V 7 bases short and J 4 bases short, with 17 bases between. CDR3 sequence: CASKFRGRENQPQHF. The CDR3 coding sequence is TGTGCCAGTAAATTTAGGGGCAGGGAGAATCAGCCCCAGCATTTT. The entire variable domain, with the rest obtained from reference TRBV19 and TRBJ1-5, is as follows: DGGITQSPKYLFRKEGQNVTLSCEQNLNHDAMYWYRQDPGQGLRLIYYSQIVNDFQKGDIAEGYSVSREKKESFPLTVTSAQKNPTAFYLCASKFRGRENQPQHFGDGTRLSIL.

V is TRBV27 and J is TRBJ2-3; 7 bases are shared with TRBD1. Looked up from germline, CDR1 is MNHEY and CDR2 is SMNVEV (reference sequence). The CDR3 is 15 residues long. V lost 5 bases, J lost 3 bases, and 8 bases stayed unmatched. The CDR3 DNA is TGTGCCAGCAGTCTAGACAGGGACACTACAGATACGCAGTATTTT. Amino acids: CASSLDRDTTDTQYF.

V gene TRBV6-2 or TRBV6-3 combines with J gene TRBJ1-2, with TRBD1 identical over 11 bases. Germline lookup yields CDR1 MNHEY and CDR2 SVGEGT. The length of the CDR3 is 15 residues. Trimming cost V 5 bases and J 7 bases; bases outside gene matches: 9. DNA for the CDR3: TGTGCCAGCAGTACCGGACAGGGGGCGGTGAGTGGCTACACCTTC. Its translation: CASSTGQGAVSGYTF.

Here the CDR3 DNA reads TGTGCCAGCTCACCCAGAGTGGAGCAGTACTTC. Translating gives CASSPRVEQYF. V gene TRBV18 combines with J gene TRBJ2-7; unclear D gene. The CDR3 totals 11 residues. From germline, CDR1 is KGHSH and CDR2 LQKENI. V dropped 3 bases and J dropped 7 bases, with 7 bases sitting between them.

The rearrangement links TRBV24-1 to TRBJ1-4; 9 bases are shared with TRBD1. Losses at the gene ends were 2 bases for V and 7 bases for J; bases not matched to a gene: 4. CDR1 KGHDR and CDR2 SFDVKD come from the germline V gene. The CDR3 extends over 15 amino acids. The CDR3 protein is CATSDSTGGGEKLFF. The CDR3 DNA is TGTGCCACCAGTGATTCGACAGGGGGAGGTGAAAAACTGTTTTTT.

This rearrangement joins TRBV7-8 to TRBJ1-5; a weak D match, TRBD1 (5 bases). Trimming stripped 1 base from V and 0 bases from J, with 16 bases between. The CDR3 consists of 18 residues. Germline CDR1 reads SGHVS; CDR2 reads FQNEAQ. The CDR3 region has the DNA TGTGCCAGCAGCTTAGATTTTAGGGACGACACTAGCAATCAGCCCCAGCATTTT. It yields the protein CASSLDFRDDTSNQPQHF.

With respect to this clone: One junction end disagrees with the germline gene, perhaps due to a read error. The V call is TRBV19, the J call TRBJ1-5; D might be TRBD1 (5 bases). Germline assignment: CDR1 LNHDA and CDR2 SQIVND (reference sequence). There are 16 residues in the CDR3. CDR3 amino acids: CASRIGVGAVNQPQHF. The CDR3 DNA is TGTGCCAGTAGGATAGGTGTAGGGGCGGTCAATCAGCCCCAGCATTTT.

The chain employs TRBV7-9 and TRBJ2-1, with 9 nucleotides matching TRBD1. The CDR3 spans 13 residues. Germline V lookup: CDR1 SEHNR, CDR2 FQNEAQ (reference sequence). V shed 5 bases and J 6 bases; nucleotides not matched to a gene: 2. CDR3 sequence: CASSRDRVNEQFF. CDR3 coding DNA: TGTGCCAGCAGCCGGGACAGGGTCAATGAGCAGTTCTTC.

J is TRBJ2-3 and V is TRBV30, with D tentatively TRBD2 (6 bases). This CDR3 contains 14 residues. Germline values: CDR1 GTSNPN, CDR2 SVGIG (reference sequence). V gave up 2 bases and J gave up 0 bases, with 9 bases separating them. The CDR3 region has the DNA TGTGCCTGGAGTCCAGGGACTAGCACAGATACGCAGTATTTT. Its translation: CAWSPGTSTDTQYF.

V usage is TRBV7-9 and J usage is TRBJ1-5; maybe TRBD1 (5 bases). Germline CDR1 and CDR2: SEHNR and FQNEAQ (reference sequence). Trimming stripped 2 bases from V and 1 base from J, with 6 bases between. The CDR3 has 14 residues. The CDR3 nucleotides read TGTGCCAGCAGCTTACGGGGGAGCAATCAGCCCCAGCATTTT. It is translated as CASSLRGSNQPQHF.

The chain carries TRBV28 and TRBJ1-2; D perhaps matches TRBD1 (5 bases). The V and J ends lost 1 base and 0 bases respectively, with 15 bases between them. The CDR3 has 17 amino acids. Germline assignment: CDR1 MDHEN and CDR2 SYDVKM. The CDR3 nucleotides read TGTGCCAGCAGTTTATTAGGCGCAGGGACCGCTAACTATGGCTACACCTTC. Its protein product is CASSLLGAGTANYGYTF.

The chain uses TRBV7-9 and TRBJ2-2; 8 nucleotides line up with TRBD1. The CDR3 covers 15 residues. V lost 5 bases, J lost 5 bases, and 7 bases stayed unmatched. CDR1 and CDR2 (germline): SEHNR, FQNEAQ (reference sequence). The CDR3 sequence: CASSRDRGRTGELFF. The CDR3, as DNA: TGTGCCAGCAGCCGCGACAGGGGAAGGACCGGGGAGCTGTTTTTT.

The V gene is TRBV4-3, the J gene TRBJ1-5; the D is unclear. This CDR3 is 15 amino acids long. Trimming removed 0 bases from V and 0 bases from J, with 6 bases in between. Looked up from germline, CDR1 is LGHNA and CDR2 is YSLEER. Here the CDR3 reads CASSQERLSNQPQHF. DNA for the CDR3: TGCGCCAGCAGCCAAGAACGGCTTAGCAATCAGCCCCAGCATTTT.

The chain couples TRBV28 to TRBJ2-1; 11 nucleotides line up with TRBD2. The CDR3 spans 15 residues. The ends lost 5 bases at V and 7 bases at J; junction bases unmatched: 7. CDR1 MDHEN and CDR2 SYDVKM come from the germline V gene. Written as DNA, the CDR3 is TGTGCCAGCAGTAGTACCGGGACTAGCGGAAATGAGCAGTTCTTC. This translates into CASSSTGTSGNEQFF.

The rearrangement links TRBV4-2 to TRBJ1-2; D remains unclear. The germline V and J ends were trimmed by 4 bases and 1 base, with 7 bases remaining between them. Germline CDR1 is LGHNA and CDR2 is YNFKEQ. The CDR3 length is 13 residues. The CDR3 DNA sequence: TGTGCCAGCAGCCCACCTGATAACTATGGCTACACCTTC. Protein product: CASSPPDNYGYTF.

The chain carries TRBV5-4 and TRBJ2-1; no clear D. The germline CDR1 and CDR2 sequences are SGHNT and YYREEE (reference sequence). This CDR3 comprises 14 residues. V dropped 3 bases and J dropped 8 bases, with 15 bases sitting between them. Here the CDR3 reads CASSYLGTTDEQFF. The CDR3 DNA is TGTGCCAGCAGCTACCTCGGTACTACGGATGAGCAGTTCTTC.

V and J are TRBV7-2 and TRBJ1-3; D is undetermined. Germline V gene sequence: CDR1 SGHTA, CDR2 FQGNSA. The CDR3 is 14 amino acids. V gave up 1 base and J gave up 2 bases, with 6 bases separating them. CDR3 nucleotide sequence: TGTGCCAGCAGCTTAGAACGCGCTGGAAACACCATATATTTT. Protein sequence: CASSLERAGNTIYF.